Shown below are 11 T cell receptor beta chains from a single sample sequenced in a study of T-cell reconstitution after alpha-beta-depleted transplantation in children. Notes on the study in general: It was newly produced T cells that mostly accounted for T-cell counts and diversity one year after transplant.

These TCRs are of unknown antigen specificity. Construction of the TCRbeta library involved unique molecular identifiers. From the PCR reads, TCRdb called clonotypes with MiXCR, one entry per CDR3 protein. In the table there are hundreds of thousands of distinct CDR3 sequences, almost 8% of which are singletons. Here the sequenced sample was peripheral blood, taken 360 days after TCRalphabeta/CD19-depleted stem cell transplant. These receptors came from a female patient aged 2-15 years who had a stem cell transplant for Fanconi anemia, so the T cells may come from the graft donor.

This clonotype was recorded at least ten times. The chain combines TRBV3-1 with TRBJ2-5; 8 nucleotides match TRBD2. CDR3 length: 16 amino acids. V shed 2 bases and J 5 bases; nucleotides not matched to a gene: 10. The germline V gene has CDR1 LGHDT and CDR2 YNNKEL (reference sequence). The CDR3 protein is CASSQIGGGRRETQYF. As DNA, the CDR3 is TGTGCCAGCAGCCAAATCGGCGGGGGGCGTAGGGAGACCCAGTACTTC.

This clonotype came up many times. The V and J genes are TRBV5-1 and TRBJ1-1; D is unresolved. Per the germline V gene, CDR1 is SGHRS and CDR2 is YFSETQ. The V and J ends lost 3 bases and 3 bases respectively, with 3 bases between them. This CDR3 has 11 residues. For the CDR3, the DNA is TGCGCCAGCAGCTCCTACACTGAAGCTTTCTTT. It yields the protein CASSSYTEAFF.

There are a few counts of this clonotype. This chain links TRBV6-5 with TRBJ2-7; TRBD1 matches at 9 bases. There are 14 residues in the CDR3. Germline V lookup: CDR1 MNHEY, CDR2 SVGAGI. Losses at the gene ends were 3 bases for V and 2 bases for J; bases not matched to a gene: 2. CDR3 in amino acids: CASSYGTGTYEQYF. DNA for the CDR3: TGTGCCAGCAGTTATGGGACAGGGACCTACGAGCAGTACTTC.

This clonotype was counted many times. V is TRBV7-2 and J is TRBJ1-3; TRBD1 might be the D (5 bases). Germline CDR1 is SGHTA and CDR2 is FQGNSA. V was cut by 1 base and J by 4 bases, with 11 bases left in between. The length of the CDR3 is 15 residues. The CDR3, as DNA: TGTGCCAGCAGCTTAGGGAATCGACAGGGAAACACCATATATTTT. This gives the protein CASSLGNRQGNTIYF. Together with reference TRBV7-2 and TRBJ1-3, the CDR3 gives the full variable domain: GAGVSQSPSNKVTEKGKDVELRCDPISGHTALYWYRQSLGQGLEFLIYFQGNSAPDKSGLPSDRFSAERTGGSVSTLTIQRTQQEDSAVYLCASSLGNRQGNTIYFGEGSWLTVV.

The CDR3 loop is CASSLGGVTGANVLTF. The DNA of the CDR3 is TGTGCCAGCAGTTTAGGGGGCGTAACTGGGGCCAACGTCCTGACTTTC. This sequence joins TRBV28 and TRBJ2-6; weak D call: TRBD1 (6 bases). Trimming took 2 bases from V and 2 from J, leaving 10 bases between them. This CDR3 has 16 residues. Germline V CDR1 and CDR2: MDHEN, SYDVKM.

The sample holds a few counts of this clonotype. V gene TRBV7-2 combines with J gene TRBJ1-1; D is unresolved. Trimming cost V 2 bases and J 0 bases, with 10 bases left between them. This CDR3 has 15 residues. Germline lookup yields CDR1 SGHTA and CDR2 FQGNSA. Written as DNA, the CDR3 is TGTGCCAGCAGCTTATTGGGAGTCATGAACACTGAAGCTTTCTTT. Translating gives CASSLLGVMNTEAFF.

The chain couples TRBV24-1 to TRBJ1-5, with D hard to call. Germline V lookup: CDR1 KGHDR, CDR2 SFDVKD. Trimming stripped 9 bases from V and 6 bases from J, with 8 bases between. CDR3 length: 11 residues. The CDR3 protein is CATRVSQPQHF. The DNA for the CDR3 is TGTGCCACCCGTGTCTCTCAGCCCCAGCATTTT.

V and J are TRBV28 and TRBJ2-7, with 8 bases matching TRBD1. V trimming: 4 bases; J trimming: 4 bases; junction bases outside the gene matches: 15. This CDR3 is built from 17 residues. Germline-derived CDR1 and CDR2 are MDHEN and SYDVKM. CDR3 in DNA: TGTGCCAGCAGTTCGGGACAGGTTCCCCCTTGGGGGTACGAGCAGTACGTC. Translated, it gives CASSSGQVPPWGYEQYV.

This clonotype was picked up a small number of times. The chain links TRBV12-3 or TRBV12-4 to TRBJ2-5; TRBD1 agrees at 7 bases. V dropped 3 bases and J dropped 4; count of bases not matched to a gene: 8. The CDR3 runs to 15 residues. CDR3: CASSLPPGQPETQYF. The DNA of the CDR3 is TGTGCCAGCAGTTTGCCCCCGGGACAGCCAGAGACCCAGTACTTC.

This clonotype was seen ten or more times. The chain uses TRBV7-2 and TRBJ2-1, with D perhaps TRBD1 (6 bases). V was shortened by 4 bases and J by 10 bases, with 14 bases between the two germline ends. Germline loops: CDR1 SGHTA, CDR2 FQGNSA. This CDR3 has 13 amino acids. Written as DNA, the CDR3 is TGTGCCAGCAGCTCCCGGACAGAAATCGAGCAGTTCTTC. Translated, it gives CASSSRTEIEQFF.

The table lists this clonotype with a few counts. This CDR3 reads CASSRRVSTNEKLFF. DNA of the CDR3: TGTGCCAGCTCACGACGGGTCTCAACTAATGAAAAACTGTTTTTT. The V call is TRBV18, the J call TRBJ1-4; no clear D gene. The CDR3 spans 15 residues. Germline CDR1 KGHSH, CDR2 LQKENI. The germline V and J ends were trimmed by 4 bases and 0 bases, with 9 bases remaining between them.